The clone carrying this TCR beta chain came up many times. Its antigen is not identified. All donors with ophthalmopathy were recorded as having moderate-to-severe activity, CAS ≥3, NOSPECS ≥4 and a duration under 3 months. Diagnostic conclusions were grounded in clinical symptoms, serum thyroxine, TRAb, thyroid ultrasound and orbital computed tomography. This entry comes from a study of Graves' ophthalmopathy and Graves' hyperthyroidism. Findings and limits, study-wide: Both an approximately 68% sensitivity and an approximately 76% specificity characterized the model's predictions of ophthalmopathy progression.

RNA transcripts were the source from which TCR beta CDR3 regions were amplified. Investigators did first-round RT-PCR with HTBI primers, then second-round multiplex PCR. TCRdb reprocessed the multiplex PCR reads with MiXCR, giving one entry per CDR3 protein. Among approximately 700,000 distinct CDR3 sequences, roughly 41% were seen once, and the ten largest hold 40% to 55%. CDR3 length: 16 amino acids. The V and J ends lost 6 bases and 5 bases, in that order; junction bases with no gene match: 12. The chain joins TRBV12-3 or TRBV12-4 to TRBJ2-7, with 11 bases fitting TRBD2. The TCR was taken from an adult man with Graves' ophthalmopathy. The specimen was peripheral blood. The CDR3 reads CASSQRGLAGGHEQYF. CDR3 nucleotide sequence: TGTGCCAGCAGCCAGCGGGGGCTAGCGGGAGGCCACGAGCAGTACTTC.